The source of this T cell receptor beta chain is a study of sequential checkpoint blockade in melanoma (dated by TCRdb to between 2018 and 2020). Regarding the study in general: In a 1:1 randomization, patients received either first-line nivolumab then ipilimumab (arm A) or ipilimumab then nivolumab (arm B). DNA from roughly 91 pretreatment melanoma tumor samples underwent TCRbeta immunosequencing. The same lesion was the source of 65% to 80% of the matched pre- and post-treatment tumor biopsy pairs. Maintenance nivolumab was given following each of the two trial sequences. For 20 or so patients, matched tumor biopsies were taken both before treatment and at week 13, after single-agent nivolumab (arm A) or ipilimumab (arm B).

The table lists this clone with many counts. Its antigen remains undetermined. No quality values exist for individual bases; no much larger clone is one base distant. Results and caveats for the whole study, not just this receptor: Validation of the response-prediction model combining TCR metrics and mutation burden is needed in larger, independent patient cohorts. In the nivolumab-first arm (arm A), an association was found between pretreatment tumor TIL clonality and response (P = .04). Small sample sizes and reduced statistical power limited the within-arm analyses of tumor T-cell fraction. Clinical benefit was about 30 times more likely to be achieved by patients whose tumor T-cell fraction and clonality increased by week 13. PD-L1 staining and CD8+ T-cell counts correlated with tumor T-cell fraction and clonality, whereas mutational load did not.

Per the publication, the treatment or condition label means: randomized to nivolumab then ipilimumab (arm A) or the reverse (arm B). No trial patient had received prior DNA-damaging chemotherapy. Samples were obtained from patients with melanoma enrolled in CheckMate 064, a randomized, open-label phase II trial of sequential checkpoint blockade. Genomic DNA from formalin-fixed paraffin-embedded (FFPE) tissue samples served as the input for tumor TCR sequencing. TCRbeta CDR3 regions were immunosequenced from genomic DNA with the immunoSEQ Assay. Genomic DNA was amplified by bias-controlled multiplex PCR before high-throughput sequencing. On the study's bioinformatics: To quantify the absolute abundance of each unique TCRbeta CDR3 region, the sequences were collapsed and filtered. Clonality, defined as 1 minus Pielou's evenness, was calculated using only productive rearrangements. Tumor T-cell fraction was computed by normalizing TCRbeta template counts to usable DNA, estimated from several housekeeping genes. A previously published method was used to identify clones with significantly greater frequencies in on-treatment samples than in baseline samples. TCRdb took this table from immuneACCESS and kept in-frame rearrangements with V and J called. Such tables lack part of the clones; where checked against another copy, unresolved V genes explain under half of the gap, and the rest is unexplained. V, J and clone size reflect that table, while D and trimming were determined from the DNA. This sample has about 9,300 clones in its table, and roughly a quarter of those were observed once. The ten most abundant clones make up roughly 20% of the sample.

The CDR3, from cysteine to phenylalanine, totals 14 residues. The entry retains the CDR3 DNA only, 42 bases that are in frame from base 1. Between the V and J ends, shortened by 5 bases and 8 bases respectively, the junction contains 18 bases. Looking up the germline V gene yields CDR1 SGHNT and CDR2 YENEEA. The sequencing used tumor tissue (inferred from file names), collected from a patient given nivolumab and ipilimumab in sequence. This sequence originates from a human donor with melanoma. The rearranged segments are TRBV11-3 and TRBJ1-2; tentative D gene TRBD1, with 5 bases matching. The sequence in DNA is TGTGCCAGCAGCGACCAGGTGGGGGTAGGGGGCTACACCTTC. This is translated as CASSDQVGVGGYTF.